This is a list of T cell receptor beta chains from one sample in a study of CXCR3-negative and CXCR3-positive naive CD8 T cells. TCRdb re-called the 5' RACE reads and gives one entry per CDR3 protein, without DNA. The sample data list roughly 140,000 distinct CDR3 sequences. The specimen sequenced was naive CXCR3+ CD8+ T cells from blood. Receptors were obtained from a human donor in good health. Some clones in this sample may be carry-over from other donors' samples. CDR3s include the opening cysteine and the closing phenylalanine or tryptophan.

>TRBV20-1|TRBJ1-5
CSATPGFNQPQHF
>TRBV5-1|TRBJ2-1
CASSFLAPTYNEQFF
>TRBV21-1|TRBJ2-7
CASSKEEDTPYEQYF
>TRBV7-9|TRBJ2-1
CASGTSGSGPYNEQFF
>TRBV9|TRBJ2-1
CASSPAGAYNEQFF
>TRBV4-1|TRBJ1-2
CASSQVNPTGGGYTF
>TRBV28|TRBJ2-7
CASREQGDSYEQYF
>TRBV29-1|TRBJ2-1
CSVEERGVYNEQFF
>TRBV5-1|TRBJ2-1
CASSVDWDNEQFF
>TRBV14|TRBJ2-7
CASSPRTYEQYF
>TRBV7-2|TRBJ2-7
CASSWEVEQYF
>TRBV18|TRBJ1-1
CASSSSGTGNTEAFF
>TRBV18|TRBJ2-1
CASSPVSGSSYNEQFF
>TRBV23-1|TRBJ2-2
CASSSSGTGVTGELFF
>TRBV12-3/TRBV12-4|TRBJ2-3
CASNDRGSTDTQYF
>TRBV10-3|TRBJ2-5
CAISDATGGQETQYF
>TRBV19|TRBJ2-7
CASSSGSIAYEQYF